The 27 T cell receptor beta chains listed next were all sequenced from one sample in a study of immune evolution from preneoplasia to lung adenocarcinoma. This table comes from immunoSEQ multiplex PCR, and its TCRdb copy is limited to in-frame clones, with some not included. The repertoire holds 13,000 to 15,000 clones, with 85% as singletons. Input material: FFPE lung adenocarcinoma in situ tissue. These receptors were collected from a donor of 70 years or more with lung adenocarcinoma.

V and J are TRBV6-5 and TRBJ1-1; weak D call: TRBD1 (5 bases). Germline V gene lookup returns CDR1 MNHEY and CDR2 SVGAGI. V gave up 1 base and J gave up 1 base, with 7 bases separating them. This CDR3 region has 14 residues. The CDR3 DNA sequence: TGTGCCAGCAGTTACTGGACACCGAACACTGAAGCTTTCTTT. It translates to CASSYWTPNTEAFF.

The chain joins TRBV18 to TRBJ2-5; possibly TRBD2 for D (6 bases). Germline V gene data show CDR1 as KGHSH and CDR2 as LQKENI. This CDR3 is 16 amino acids long. V was pared by 0 bases and J by 3 bases, with 14 bases between. In nucleotides, the CDR3 is TGTGCCAGCTCACCACCGGACACGGGACTGGAAGAGACCCAGTACTTC. As protein: CASSPPDTGLEETQYF. Full variable domain (rest looked up from reference TRBV18 and TRBJ2-5): NAGVMQNPRHLVRRRGQEARLRCSPMKGHSHVYWYRQLPEEGLKFMVYLQKENIIDESGMPKERFSAEFPKEGPSILRIQQVVRGDSAAYFCASSPPDTGLEETQYFGPGTRLLVL.

The chain uses TRBV7-3 and TRBJ1-5, with TRBD1 identical over 8 bases. This CDR3 is 13 amino acids long. The V gene's germline CDR1 is SGHTA and CDR2 FQGTGA. J gave up 7 bases and V 5 bases, and 4 bases lay outside the gene matches. CDR3 nucleotides: TGTGCCAGCAGCGTACAGGGGGGCCAGCCCCAGCATTTT. Translating it yields CASSVQGGQPQHF.

The genes are TRBV11-2 and TRBJ1-1, with 7 bases lining up with TRBD1. Germline V gene sequence: CDR1 SGHAT, CDR2 FQNNGV. CDR3 size: 14 residues. With V trimmed by 5 bases and J by 0 bases, 3 bases remained unmatched. The CDR3 DNA is TGTGCCAGCAGCCCGGACAGGATGAACACTGAAGCTTTCTTT. It yields the protein CASSPDRMNTEAFF.

The chain carries TRBV7-6 and TRBJ2-1, with a possible D match to TRBD2 (7 bases). Germline CDR1 reads SGHVS; CDR2 reads FNYEAQ. Trimming removed 1 base from V and 1 base from J, with 17 bases in between. The CDR3 runs 18 residues. The CDR3 loop reads CASSLEGVMGGSYNEQFF. DNA of the CDR3: TGTGCCAGCAGCTTAGAGGGGGTGATGGGAGGGTCCTACAATGAGCAGTTCTTC. Variable domain in full (rest from reference TRBV7-6 and TRBJ2-1): GAGVSQSPRYKVTKRGQDVALRCDPISGHVSLYWYRQALGQGPEFLTYFNYEAQQDKSGLPNDRFSAERPEGSISTLTIQRTEQRDSAMYRCASSLEGVMGGSYNEQFFGPGTRLTVL.

V and J are TRBV6-1 and TRBJ1-5; 7 nucleotides match TRBD1. CDR1 and CDR2 (germline): MNHNS, SASEGT. The V segment lost 7 bases and the J segment 6 bases; nucleotides outside the gene matches: 12. CDR3 length: 15 residues. In nucleotides, the CDR3 is TGTGCCAGCAATTCAGGGCAGGGGGGCCGTCAGCCCCAGCATTTT. It yields the protein CASNSGQGGRQPQHF.

The CDR3 sequence: CASSSPRRSYQETQYF. CDR3 bases: TGTGCCAGCAGTTCGCCAAGAAGGTCATATCAAGAGACCCAGTACTTC. The chain recombines TRBV28 with TRBJ2-5; D is unclear. Trimming stripped 4 bases from V and 2 bases from J, with 17 bases between. Germline-derived CDR1 and CDR2 are MDHEN and SYDVKM. The CDR3 is made up of 16 amino acids.

This clone has just a few counts. The rearrangement joins TRBV11-2 to TRBJ1-5, with D possibly TRBD1 on 5 matching bases. Germline CDR1 and CDR2: SGHAT and FQNNGV. V was shortened by 1 base and J by 1 base, with 8 bases between the two germline ends. This CDR3 is built from 15 residues. CDR3 protein: CASSLGGLSNQPQHF. The CDR3 DNA follows: TGTGCCAGCAGCTTAGGGGGCTTAAGCAATCAGCCCCAGCATTTT.

The chain links TRBV5-1 to TRBJ2-2, with 9 bases identical to TRBD2. CDR1 SGHRS and CDR2 YFSETQ come from the germline V gene. This CDR3 is built from 15 residues. V shed 2 bases, J shed 7 bases, and the junction held 6 bases outside the gene matches. The CDR3 DNA reads TGCGCCAGCAGCTTCGCGGGAGGGGATGGCGGGGAGCTGTTTTTT. Protein sequence: CASSFAGGDGGELFF. Full variable domain (rest looked up from reference TRBV5-1 and TRBJ2-2): KAGVTQTPRYLIKTRGQQVTLSCSPISGHRSVSWYQQTPGQGLQFLFEYFSETQRNKGNFPGRFSGRQFSNSRSEMNVSTLELGDSALYLCASSFAGGDGGELFFGEGSRLTVL.

This clone was recorded once. The J gene is TRBJ2-5, the V gene TRBV19; 8 bases are shared with TRBD1. Losses at the gene ends were 5 bases for V and 5 bases for J; bases not matched to a gene: 10. This CDR3 has 15 amino acids. The germline V gene has CDR1 LNHDA and CDR2 SQIVND (reference sequence). The CDR3 bases are TGTGCCAGTAGTCCCTGGACAGGGCTAGGGGAGACCCAGTACTTC. Translating gives CASSPWTGLGETQYF.

The chain links TRBV5-6 to TRBJ2-3; TRBD2 matches 13 bases. The CDR3 covers 15 residues. Germline V lookup: CDR1 SGHDT, CDR2 YYEEEE. Trimming took 4 bases from V and 4 from J; bases not matched to a gene: 3. CDR3 residues: CASSPTSGRADTQYF. The CDR3 nucleotides are TGTGCCAGCAGCCCCACTAGCGGGAGGGCAGATACGCAGTATTTT.

The rearrangement uses TRBV9 and TRBJ2-3; D gene ambiguous. With 1 base removed from V and 12 bases from J, the gap between germline ends came to 15 bases. Germline loops: CDR1 SGDLS, CDR2 YYNGEE. The length of the CDR3 is 13 residues. CDR3 residues: CASSVSTQTPQYF. CDR3 nucleotides: TGTGCCAGCAGCGTATCGACCCAGACTCCTCAGTATTTT.

The chain uses TRBV27 and TRBJ2-2, with TRBD1 matching over 9 bases. Trimming at V came to 8 bases and at J to 4 bases, leaving 11 bases not matched to a gene. The length of the CDR3 is 16 residues. Germline V gene sequence: CDR1 MNHEY, CDR2 SMNVEV (reference sequence). The CDR3 DNA reads TGTGCCAGCCGGCCGGACAGGGGTTTTGGCACCGGGGAGCTGTTTTTT. The encoded protein is CASRPDRGFGTGELFF.

The rearrangement links TRBV4-1 to TRBJ1-5; tentative D call: TRBD1 (6 bases). V was cut by 3 bases and J by 2 bases, with 11 bases left in between. Germline CDR1 is MGHRA and CDR2 is YSYEKL. The CDR3 is 15 residues long. The CDR3 loop is CASSQGPGGNQPQHF. CDR3 nucleotides: TGCGCCAGCAGCCAGGGCCCAGGGGGCAATCAGCCCCAGCATTTT.

This clone was picked up one time. The chain is built from TRBV18 and TRBJ1-2; unclear D gene. CDR1 is KGHSH, CDR2 LQKENI, per germline. Trimming stripped 4 bases from V and 6 bases from J, with 15 bases between. This CDR3 contains 14 residues. In nucleotides, the CDR3 is TGTGCCAGCTCACTTAGCAGGAGGGAGAATGGCTACACCTTC. Protein: CASSLSRRENGYTF. Full variable domain (rest looked up from reference TRBV18 and TRBJ1-2): NAGVMQNPRHLVRRRGQEARLRCSPMKGHSHVYWYRQLPEEGLKFMVYLQKENIIDESGMPKERFSAEFPKEGPSILRIQQVVRGDSAAYFCASSLSRRENGYTFGSGTRLTVV.

V and J are TRBV7-9 and TRBJ2-1, with 12 positions matching TRBD2. J lost 8 bases, V lost 5 bases, and 7 bases had no gene match. This CDR3 is built from 15 residues. The V gene's germline CDR1 is SEHNR and CDR2 FQNEAQ (reference sequence). The CDR3 loop reads CASSPSGRAVDEQFF. The CDR3 DNA reads TGTGCCAGCAGCCCTAGCGGGAGGGCCGTGGATGAGCAGTTCTTC.

J is TRBJ2-1 and V is TRBV2; D is uncertain. Germline loops: CDR1 SNHLY, CDR2 FYNNEI. Trimming cost V 2 bases and J 4 bases, with 6 bases left between them. The CDR3 extends over 13 amino acids. Written as DNA, the CDR3 is TGTGCCAGCAGTGAACAGGAGTACAATGAGCAGTTCTTC. It is translated as CASSEQEYNEQFF.

This clone has more than one count but fewer than ten. The chain recombines TRBV6-6 with TRBJ2-3; D perhaps matches TRBD1 (5 bases). The ends were cut back, 0 bases at V and 9 bases at J, with 7 bases in the middle. The germline CDR1 and CDR2 sequences are MNHNY and SVGAGI (reference sequence). This CDR3 has 12 residues. Here the CDR3 reads CASSYSRQTQYF. The DNA of the CDR3 is TGTGCCAGCAGTTACTCGAGACAGACGCAGTATTTT.

The chain joins TRBV5-4 to TRBJ2-1; D is uncertain. The CDR3 extends over 13 amino acids. The germline gives CDR1 SGHNT, CDR2 YYREEE (reference sequence). V gave up 0 bases and J gave up 7 bases, with 8 bases separating them. The CDR3 spells CASSLGARNEQFF. The CDR3 nucleotides read TGTGCCAGCAGCTTGGGGGCTAGGAATGAGCAGTTCTTC.

This chain connects TRBV10-3 to TRBJ1-1; D is ambiguous. V was trimmed by 2 bases and J by 3 bases, leaving 7 bases between them. Germline CDR1 and CDR2: ENHRY and SYGVKD. The CDR3 is 13 residues long. CDR3 loop: CAISEGPDTEAFF. CDR3 sequence (DNA): TGTGCCATCAGTGAGGGACCGGACACTGAAGCTTTCTTT.

The DNA for the CDR3 is TGTGCCAGCAGCCCCCGGGGGGGACTAGCGGGCTCCCTAGGTACGCAGTATTTT. Its translation: CASSPRGGLAGSLGTQYF. The genes are TRBV9 and TRBJ2-3; 12 positions match TRBD2. Trimming took 4 bases from V and 8 from J; bases not matched to a gene: 17. The CDR3 contains 18 residues. Germline loops: CDR1 SGDLS, CDR2 YYNGEE.

The chain joins TRBV10-3 to TRBJ2-2; the match to TRBD1 covers 7 bases. CDR1 ENHRY and CDR2 SYGVKD come from the germline V gene. This CDR3 comprises 14 residues. The trim removed 7 bases at V and 14 bases at J, leaving 16 bases unmatched. CDR3 DNA: TGTGCCATCACCGAGAGGCAGGGGGTCAAGTCTCTGTTTTTT. Its translation is CAITERQGVKSLFF.

The CDR3 DNA follows: TGTGCCAGCAGCGATTACAGGGGCCGAGGGGAAAAACTGTTTTTT. It specifies CASSDYRGRGEKLFF. The gene calls are TRBV11-2 and TRBJ1-4; TRBD1 matches 7 bases. Per the germline V gene, CDR1 is SGHAT and CDR2 is FQNNGV. The length of the CDR3 is 15 residues. With 5 bases clipped from V and 8 bases from J, the junction kept 11 bases outside the gene matches.

The rearrangement links TRBV6-6 to TRBJ2-7, with 10 bases fitting TRBD1. The CDR3 consists of 15 residues. V gave up 6 bases and J gave up 5 bases; unmatched junction bases: 10. CDR1 is MNHNY and CDR2 is SVGAGI in the germline V gene (reference sequence). CDR3 loop: CASRSFGTGVNEQYF. The DNA for the CDR3 is TGTGCCAGCAGATCTTTCGGGACAGGGGTTAACGAGCAGTACTTC.

This sequence joins TRBV29-1 and TRBJ2-2; D is undetermined. The V end was cut by 7 bases, the J end by 5 bases, with 8 bases between. The CDR3 consists of 11 residues. Germline V CDR1 and CDR2: SQVTM, ANQGSEA. The CDR3 coding sequence is TGCAGCGCCTTGGGGACCGGGGAGCTGTTTTTT. Its protein product is CSALGTGELFF.

This clone has only one observation. In DNA, the CDR3 is TGCAGCGTTAGGGGACTGCCTTACCCATATGGCTACACCTTC. The encoded protein is CSVRGLPYPYGYTF. The chain uses TRBV29-1 and TRBJ1-2; D is possibly TRBD1 (5 bases). The CDR3 runs to 14 residues. Germline CDR1 reads SQVTM; CDR2 reads ANQGSEA. Trimming removed 5 bases at V and 5 bases at J, with 18 bases between.

This rearrangement joins TRBV30 to TRBJ2-7; the D is unclear. V lost 3 bases and J lost 3, with 6 bases in between. CDR1 and CDR2 (germline): GTSNPN, SVGIG (reference sequence). The CDR3 length is 11 residues. This chain's CDR3 is CAWSAIYEQYF. CDR3 sequence (DNA): TGTGCCTGGAGCGCAATCTACGAGCAGTACTTC.